The 12 T cell receptor beta chains given below trace back to one sample, sequenced in a study of blood T cell repertoires in COVID-19. Here immunoSEQ multiplex PCR was the method, and the copy in TCRdb shows in-frame clones only, minus some. The table includes just over 300,000 clones, 80% to 90% detected once. Sequencing was carried out using PBMCs or T cells enriched from blood (not recorded which). These receptor sequences come from a man under 40 who had recovered from COVID-19.

The rearrangement joins TRBV3-1 (or the pseudogene TRBV3-2) to TRBJ2-4; 7 bases agree with TRBD2. CDR3 length equals 13 residues. The J segment lost 3 bases and the V segment lost 6 bases, leaving 2 bases of the junction unmatched. CDR1 and CDR2 (germline): LGHDT, YNNKEL (reference sequence). CDR3 in amino acids: CASRGGIKNIQYF. In DNA form, the CDR3 reads TGTGCCAGCAGGGGGGGGATCAAAAACATTCAGTACTTC.

The chain uses TRBV4-3 and TRBJ2-7, with D tentatively TRBD2 (6 bases). Trimming cost V 2 bases and J 3 bases, with 17 bases left between them. The CDR3 totals 16 residues. Germline CDR1 LGHNA, CDR2 YSLEER. In nucleotides, the CDR3 is TGCGCCAGCAGCCAAAGTCTCGAGCGGGCCCTCTACGAGCAGTACTTC. Translated, it gives CASSQSLERALYEQYF.

The V call is TRBV30, the J call TRBJ1-6; TRBD1 aligns across 7 bases. The CDR3 is 16 residues long. Germline CDR1 and CDR2: GTSNPN and SVGIG (reference sequence). J gave up 7 bases and V 3 bases, and 12 bases lay outside the gene matches. This chain's CDR3 is CAWRPSRTGRNSPLHF. DNA for the CDR3: TGTGCCTGGAGGCCTTCTCGGACAGGCAGGAATTCACCCCTCCACTTT.

The rearrangement uses TRBV25-1 and TRBJ2-7; 9 bases map to TRBD2. Germline V gene sequence: CDR1 MGHDK, CDR2 SYGVNS. CDR3 length: 15 residues. Trimming took 3 bases from V and 7 from J; bases not matched to a gene: 10. CDR3 region: CASSDISGGTNEQYF. The CDR3 region has the DNA TGTGCCAGCAGTGATATAAGCGGGGGGACTAATGAGCAGTACTTC.

The chain couples TRBV6-5 to TRBJ1-2; 8 positions match TRBD1. Germline V gives CDR1 MNHEY, CDR2 SVGAGI. The junction had 7 bases not matched to a gene; V was cut back by 4 bases and J by 6 bases. This CDR3 contains 14 residues. The CDR3 here is CASSLLGQGNGYTF. CDR3 in DNA: TGTGCCAGCAGTTTACTCGGACAGGGCAATGGCTACACCTTC.

The J gene is TRBJ2-1, the V gene TRBV19; tentatively, D is TRBD2 (7 bases). This CDR3 is 14 amino acids long. Per germline, CDR1 LNHDA and CDR2 SQIVND (reference sequence). The V end was cut by 7 bases, the J end by 9 bases, with 19 bases between. In nucleotides, the CDR3 is TGTGCCAGTATTGGAGGGGGGGCCGTGGGTGAGCAGTTCTTC. The encoded protein is CASIGGGAVGEQFF.

V and J are TRBV9 and TRBJ1-2; D gene unclear. The CDR3 covers 15 residues. The V and J ends lost 1 base and 4 bases respectively, with 14 bases between them. CDR1 and CDR2 (germline): SGDLS, YYNGEE. This CDR3 is CASSVTREGRYGYTF. In nucleotides, the CDR3 is TGTGCCAGCAGCGTAACCCGGGAAGGGCGCTATGGCTACACCTTC.

The V gene is TRBV2, the J gene TRBJ1-2; 8 nucleotides align to TRBD1. The CDR3 consists of 13 residues. V lost 6 bases to trimming and J lost 3 bases; unmatched junction nucleotides: 3. CDR1 SNHLY and CDR2 FYNNEI come from the germline V gene. As DNA, the CDR3 is TGTGCCAGCAGCCCGGGACAGGACTATGGCTACACCTTC. Its protein product is CASSPGQDYGYTF.

The genes are TRBV18 and TRBJ1-5; D is possibly TRBD1 (6 bases). The V end was cut by 4 bases, the J end by 0 bases, with 13 bases between. The CDR3 covers 16 residues. Germline CDR1 reads KGHSH; CDR2 reads LQKENI. This CDR3 reads CASSRTADSSNQPQHF. CDR3 DNA sequence: TGTGCCAGCTCACGAACGGCGGACAGTAGCAATCAGCCCCAGCATTTT.

The V call is TRBV5-4, the J call TRBJ2-5, with 9 bases lining up with TRBD2. The V gene end was trimmed by 4 bases and the J gene end by 5 bases; junction bases not matched to a gene: 9. The CDR3 extends over 15 amino acids. CDR1 is SGHNT and CDR2 is YYREEE in the germline V gene (reference sequence). The CDR3 sequence: CASSPRRGGRETQYF. In DNA, the CDR3 is TGTGCCAGCAGCCCCCGGCGGGGGGGCCGCGAGACCCAGTACTTC.

CDR3 nucleotide sequence: TGTGCCACCAGCAGAGAACGGCGACTGAACTATGGCTACACCTTC. This sequence encodes CATSRERRLNYGYTF. The chain carries TRBV15 and TRBJ1-2; D not certain. Trimming took 0 bases from V and 2 from J, leaving 10 bases between them. The CDR3 has 15 residues. Germline lookup yields CDR1 LNHNV and CDR2 YYDKDF (reference sequence).

V is TRBV7-2 and J is TRBJ2-2; the match to TRBD1 covers 9 bases. Germline V gene lookup returns CDR1 SGHTA and CDR2 FQGNSA. Trimming at V came to 5 bases and at J to 4 bases, leaving 8 bases not matched to a gene. The CDR3 is 16 residues long. CDR3 amino acids: CASSRTPTGGTGELFF. The CDR3 nucleotides read TGTGCCAGCAGCCGCACGCCGACAGGGGGCACCGGGGAGCTGTTTTTT.